The clone carrying this TCR beta chain was seen repeatedly, ten times or more. This record comes from a study of T cells after yellow fever vaccination. In germline, CDR1 is MNHEY, CDR2 SMNVEV (reference sequence). This CDR3 has 15 amino acids. Trimming took off 0 bases at V and 2 bases at J, with 8 bases between the two ends. TCRdb fed the 5' RACE reads into MiXCR, producing one record per CDR3 protein. Of over 150,000 distinct CDR3 sequences in the sample, roughly 6.2% were seen once. V is TRBV27 and J is TRBJ2-1; D perhaps matches TRBD2 (5 bases). The specimen was CD4+ T cells sorted from PBMCs, collected on the day of the first yellow fever vaccination. The origin of this receptor is a young man who received the YFV17D yellow fever vaccine. CDR3 protein: CASSLSREPYNEQFF. The CDR3 DNA sequence: TGTGCCAGCAGTTTATCTAGGGAGCCCTACAATGAGCAGTTCTTC.